The sequence of this TCR beta chain was determined in a study of beta chain features in type 1 diabetes. Looked up from germline, CDR1 is MDHEN and CDR2 is SYDVKM. The CDR3 loop spans 14 amino acids. V was pared by 3 bases and J by 4 bases, with 10 bases between. Findings and caveats of the study: Type 1 diabetes patients had moderately but significantly shorter TCRB CDR3s in all four CD4+ subsets.

The whole isolated RNA underwent reverse transcription, so sequencing captured expressed TCRB transcripts. Profiled with immunoSEQ multiplex PCR; TCRdb holds only in-frame clones, not every one. The data show roughly 120,000 clones, with about two fifths seen just once and around 0.07% held by the top ten. As concerns this clone: Its antigen is still unknown.

It was via CD45RO/CCR7/CD25/CD127/CD95/CD27 that CD4+ naive, central memory, regulatory and stem cell-like memory cells were sorted. V usage is TRBV28 and J usage is TRBJ1-5; D unresolved. This clonotype was sampled from a woman under 30 in good health. Material: stem cell memory CD4+ T cells from blood. The CDR3 spells CASSLVPVNQPQHF. In DNA form, the CDR3 reads TGTGCCAGCAGTTTGGTGCCAGTAAATCAGCCCCAGCATTTT.